These T cell receptor beta chains were read from a single sample in a study of T cells after yellow fever vaccination. MiXCR, run by TCRdb on the 5' RACE reads, gives a single entry per CDR3 protein. This table has 500,000 to 700,000 distinct CDR3 sequences, about 19% appearing once. Sample: PBMCs, taken 15 days after the yellow fever booster vaccination. The receptors shown here come from a man aged 25 to 45 who received the YFV17D yellow fever vaccine. Each CDR3 is given with its conserved first and last residue. A D gene is named only where the DNA matches it firmly. Size is omitted from some rows. Given values are once, few, many or a class for expanded clones.

clone_size,d_call,j_call,v_call,cdr3_nt,cdr3_aa
NA,NA,TRBJ2-1,TRBV10-1,TGCGCCAGCAGTGAATCGATTAAGGGTGAGCAGTTCTTC,CASSESIKGEQFF
NA,NA,TRBJ2-3,TRBV5-4,TGTGCCAGCAGCCTGCCTGGCGCCACAGATACGCAGTATTTT,CASSLPGATDTQYF
few,NA,TRBJ2-5,TRBV5-4,TGTGCCAGCAGCGATCGACGTACCGGGGAGACCCAGTACTTC,CASSDRRTGETQYF
few,NA,TRBJ2-7,TRBV7-2,TGTGCCAGCAGCTTGACGAGCGGACGGACCGAGCAGTACTTC,CASSLTSGRTEQYF
NA,NA,TRBJ2-7,TRBV28,TGTGCCAGCAGCTCACCAGGGATGGGTTCTTACGAGCAGTACTTC,CASSSPGMGSYEQYF
many,TRBD2,TRBJ2-2,TRBV3-1,TGTGCCAGCAGAACGACTAGCGGGAGGGGGGAGCTGTTTTTT,CASRTTSGRGELFF
few,TRBD1,TRBJ1-2,TRBV7-3,TGTGCCAGCAGCTCTACAGGACAGGGCTATGGCTACACCTTC,CASSSTGQGYGYTF
NA,NA,TRBJ2-7,TRBV6-5,TGTGCCAGCAGTTACGGCGGGATTTACGAGCAGTACTTC,CASSYGGIYEQYF
NA,TRBD1,TRBJ2-7,TRBV27,TGTGCCAGCAGTCCGTCGGACAGGGGCTGGTACGAGCAGTACTTC,CASSPSDRGWYEQYF
NA,NA,TRBJ2-3,TRBV5-1,TGCGCCAGCAGCTTGCCAGGGATGAGCACAGATACGCAGTATTTT,CASSLPGMSTDTQYF
NA,NA,TRBJ2-6,TRBV18,TGTGCCAGCTCACCACGGACAGTGTCGGGGTCTGGGGCCAACGTCCTGACTTTC,CASSPRTVSGSGANVLTF
few,TRBD2,TRBJ2-3,TRBV7-2,TGTGCCAGCAGCTCTCGGTATAAGCGGGAGCCAGATACGCAGTATTTT,CASSSRYKREPDTQYF
NA,NA,TRBJ1-1,TRBV7-9,TGTGCCAGCAGCTTAGGAGGATCTGATTTTGAAGCTTTCTTT,CASSLGGSDFEAFF
NA,NA,TRBJ2-5,TRBV4-3,TGCGCCAGCAGCCAAGAACTGGCGGGACGTGGGGAGACCCAGTACTTC,CASSQELAGRGETQYF
few,TRBD2,TRBJ2-1,TRBV9,TGTGCCAGCAGCCCCGTTTGGAGCGGGAGTGATGAGCAGTTCTTC,CASSPVWSGSDEQFF
few,NA,TRBJ2-5,TRBV5-1,TGCGCCAGCAGCTTCCAGGGCGAAGAGACCCAGTACTTC,CASSFQGEETQYF
NA,TRBD2,TRBJ2-5,TRBV6-5,TGTGCCAGCAGTTACTCTAACGGGAGGGGAGAGACCCAGTACTTC,CASSYSNGRGETQYF
NA,NA,TRBJ2-1,TRBV4-3,TGCGCCAGCAGGGCCCGGGACTGGGGTTTTGATGAGCAGTTCTTC,CASRARDWGFDEQFF
NA,NA,TRBJ2-7,TRBV5-4,TGTGCCAGCAGCGCCTACTCGAGCTCCTACGAGCAGTACTTC,CASSAYSSSYEQYF
few,NA,TRBJ2-3,TRBV5-4,TGTGCCAGCAAACGGGACAGCACAGATACGCAGTATTTT,CASKRDSTDTQYF
NA,TRBD2,TRBJ2-1,TRBV11-2,TGTGCCAGCAGCTCCACGGAGGGACTAGCGGGATTTAATGAGCAGTTCTTC,CASSSTEGLAGFNEQFF
NA,TRBD1,TRBJ2-7,TRBV28,TGTGCCAGCGCCTCGGGACAGCACTACGAGCAGTACTTC,CASASGQHYEQYF
NA,TRBD2,TRBJ2-7,TRBV20-1,TGCAGTGCTAAGGGACTAGCGGGAAACCTCGAGCAGTACTTC,CSAKGLAGNLEQYF
NA,NA,TRBJ2-2,TRBV4-3,TGCGCCAGCAGCCGGACCGGGAACGCCGGGGAGCTGTTTTTT,CASSRTGNAGELFF
few,TRBD2,TRBJ2-7,TRBV5-1,TGCGCCAGCAGCGTAGTACCGGGACTAGCTGGCGAGCAGTACTTC,CASSVVPGLAGEQYF
few,NA,TRBJ2-3,TRBV28,TGTGCCAGCAGTTTTTCACAGGGACAAGATACGCAGTATTTT,CASSFSQGQDTQYF
few,TRBD2,TRBJ2-3,TRBV30,TGTGCCTGGAGTGCTCGCAGGGCGGGGGCAGATACGCAGTATTTT,CAWSARRAGADTQYF
few,NA,TRBJ2-3,TRBV21-1,TGTGCCAGCAGCAAAAAAAGGTTCGGGTTTTCGGCAGATACGCAGTATTTT,CASSKKRFGFSADTQYF
once,TRBD1,TRBJ2-7,TRBV12-3/TRBV12-4,TGTGCCAGCAGTCCGACAGGGGCGGCCTACGAGCAGTACTTC,CASSPTGAAYEQYF
few,TRBD1,TRBJ2-3,TRBV4-2,TGTGCCAGCAGCCAACAGGGACAGGCGAGCACAGATACGCAGTATTTT,CASSQQGQASTDTQYF
NA,NA,TRBJ2-7,TRBV5-1,TGCGCCAGCAGCTTGGGCAGGTTGCCCTACGAGCAGTACTTC,CASSLGRLPYEQYF
NA,TRBD1,TRBJ2-7,TRBV6-5,TGTGCCAGCAGTTACACCCGACAGGGGCTGGGATACGAGCAGTACTTC,CASSYTRQGLGYEQYF
few,NA,TRBJ2-3,TRBV5-1,TGCGCCAGCAGCGCAACAGCAAAGCTTGATACGCAGTATTTT,CASSATAKLDTQYF
few,TRBD1,TRBJ1-2,TRBV20-1,TGCAGTGCTCGGACAGGGGATGGCTACACCTTC,CSARTGDGYTF
few,TRBD2,TRBJ2-2,TRBV20-1,TGCAGTGCTAGTCTAGCGGGAGGGTACGGGGAGCTGTTTTTT,CSASLAGGYGELFF
NA,TRBD2,TRBJ2-2,TRBV5-1,TGCGCCAGCAGCTCACAATTAGCGGGAGCTTACGGGGAGCTGTTTTTT,CASSSQLAGAYGELFF
few,TRBD2,TRBJ2-3,TRBV20-1,TGCAGCTTAGGACTAGCGGGCACAGATACGCAGTATTTT,CSLGLAGTDTQYF
NA,TRBD1,TRBJ2-1,TRBV19,TGTGCCAGTGAGGACAGGAATGAGCAGTTCTTC,CASEDRNEQFF
few,NA,TRBJ2-1,TRBV20-1,TGCAGTGCTAGAGCCCAGGAGGGAGGTGAGCAGTTCTTC,CSARAQEGGEQFF
few,NA,TRBJ2-7,TRBV28,TGTGCCAGCACCCCTTTATCTCCAAACACCTACGAGCAGTACTTC,CASTPLSPNTYEQYF
few,TRBD2,TRBJ2-3,TRBV29-1,TGCAGCGTTGAAGATCGCGGCGGGAGTAGCGCAGATACGCAGTATTTT,CSVEDRGGSSADTQYF
few,TRBD2,TRBJ2-3,TRBV4-2,TGTGCCAGCAGCCTTGATCTCAGGAAAGGGACTAGGGGCTTACCTACGCAGTATTTT,CASSLDLRKGTRGLPTQYF
few,TRBD1,TRBJ2-7,TRBV12-3/TRBV12-4,TGTGCCAGCAGCCAGACAGGGAATTGGCACGAGCAGTACTTC,CASSQTGNWHEQYF
few,NA,TRBJ2-7,TRBV7-2,TGTGCCAGCAGCTTACGAATGGCCTACGAGCAGTACTTC,CASSLRMAYEQYF
NA,NA,TRBJ2-1,TRBV15,TGTGCCACCAGCAGAGGGGCGGCGGGGCCCGGCAATGAGCAGTTCTTC,CATSRGAAGPGNEQFF
NA,TRBD2,TRBJ2-5,TRBV5-1,TGCGCCAGCAGCAGGACTAGCGGGAGAGAGGAGACCCAGTACTTC,CASSRTSGREETQYF
NA,NA,TRBJ1-6,TRBV18,TGTGCCAGCTCAAAGGCAGAGAATAATTCACCCCTCCACTTT,CASSKAENNSPLHF
few,NA,TRBJ2-7,TRBV20-1,TGCAGTGCTAGAGATCCAGGGGGGACCGAGCAGTACTTC,CSARDPGGTEQYF
few,TRBD1,TRBJ1-1,TRBV6-5,TGTGCCAGCAGTCAGACAGGGGGGTCGAACACTGAAGCTTTCTTT,CASSQTGGSNTEAFF
few,NA,TRBJ2-7,TRBV7-2,TGTGCCAGCAGCATTGATACAGGGTCCTCCTACGAGCAGTACTTC,CASSIDTGSSYEQYF
NA,NA,TRBJ2-7,TRBV5-5,TGTGCCAGCAGCTTGGGCGCAAACGAGCAGTACTTC,CASSLGANEQYF